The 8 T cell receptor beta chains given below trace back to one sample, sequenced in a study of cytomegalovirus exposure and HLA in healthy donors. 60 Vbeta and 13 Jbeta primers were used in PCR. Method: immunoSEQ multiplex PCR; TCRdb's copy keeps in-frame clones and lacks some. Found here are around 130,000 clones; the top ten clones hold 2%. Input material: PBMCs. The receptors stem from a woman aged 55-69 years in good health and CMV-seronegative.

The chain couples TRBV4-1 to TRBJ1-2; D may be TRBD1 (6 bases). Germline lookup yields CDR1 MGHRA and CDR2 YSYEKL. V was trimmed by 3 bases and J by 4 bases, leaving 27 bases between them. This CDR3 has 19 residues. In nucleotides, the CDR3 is TGCGCCAGCAGCCAGCGCGAGGGGGGGGATCGGGGGCTGGGCTATGGCTACACCTTC. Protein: CASSQREGGDRGLGYGYTF.

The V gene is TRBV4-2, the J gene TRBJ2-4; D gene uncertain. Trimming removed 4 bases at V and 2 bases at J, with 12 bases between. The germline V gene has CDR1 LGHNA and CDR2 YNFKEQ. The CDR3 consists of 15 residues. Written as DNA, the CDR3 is TGTGCCAGCAGCCCGAGTTCAGGTACCAAAAACATTCAGTACTTC. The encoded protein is CASSPSSGTKNIQYF.

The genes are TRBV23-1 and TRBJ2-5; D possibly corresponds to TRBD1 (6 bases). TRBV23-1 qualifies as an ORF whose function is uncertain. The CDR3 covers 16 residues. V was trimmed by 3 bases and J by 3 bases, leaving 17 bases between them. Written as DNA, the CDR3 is TGCGCCAGCAGTCATTCAGGCAGGGGAAGGGAAGAGACCCAGTACTTC. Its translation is CASSHSGRGREETQYF.

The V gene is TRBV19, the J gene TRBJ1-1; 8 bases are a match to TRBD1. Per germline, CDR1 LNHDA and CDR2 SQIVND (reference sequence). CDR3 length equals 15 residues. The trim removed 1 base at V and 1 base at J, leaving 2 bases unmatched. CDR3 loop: CASSIAGTGNTEAFF. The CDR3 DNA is TGTGCCAGTAGTATAGCGGGGACAGGGAACACTGAAGCTTTCTTT. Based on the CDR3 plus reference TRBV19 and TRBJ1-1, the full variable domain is DGGITQSPKYLFRKEGQNVTLSCEQNLNHDAMYWYRQDPGQGLRLIYYSQIVNDFQKGDIAEGYSVSREKKESFPLTVTSAQKNPTAFYLCASSIAGTGNTEAFFGQGTRLTVV.

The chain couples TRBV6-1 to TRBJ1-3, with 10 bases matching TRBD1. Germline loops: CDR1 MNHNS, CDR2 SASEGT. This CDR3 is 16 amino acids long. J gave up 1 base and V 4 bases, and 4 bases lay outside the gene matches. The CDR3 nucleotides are TGTGCCAGCAGTGGAGGGGACAGGGGATCTGGAAACACCATATATTTT. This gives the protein CASSGGDRGSGNTIYF.

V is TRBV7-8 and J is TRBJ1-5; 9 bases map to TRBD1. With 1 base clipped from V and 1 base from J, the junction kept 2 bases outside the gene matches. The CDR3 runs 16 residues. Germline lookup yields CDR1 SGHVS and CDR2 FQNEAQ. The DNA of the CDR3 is TGTGCCAGCAGCTTAGTCGGGACAGGGAGCAATCAGCCCCAGCATTTT. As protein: CASSLVGTGSNQPQHF.

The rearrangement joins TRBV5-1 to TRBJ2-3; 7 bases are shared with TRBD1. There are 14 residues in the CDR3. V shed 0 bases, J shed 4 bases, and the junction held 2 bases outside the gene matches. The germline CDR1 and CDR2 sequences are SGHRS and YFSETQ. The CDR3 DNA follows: TGCGCCAGCAGCTTGGACAGGGGAGCAGATACGCAGTATTTT. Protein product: CASSLDRGADTQYF.

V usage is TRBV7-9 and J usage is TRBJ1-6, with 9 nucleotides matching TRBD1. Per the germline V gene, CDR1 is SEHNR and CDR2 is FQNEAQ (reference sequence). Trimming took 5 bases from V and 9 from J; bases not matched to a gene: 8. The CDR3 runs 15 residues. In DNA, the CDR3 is TGTGCCAGCAGCCCACAGGGGGCGTTTGGTTCACCCCTCCACTTT. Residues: CASSPQGAFGSPLHF. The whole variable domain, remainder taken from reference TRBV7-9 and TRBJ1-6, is DTGVSQNPRHKITKRGQNVTFRCDPISEHNRLYWYRQTLGQGPEFLTYFQNEAQLEKSRLLSDRFSAERPKGSFSTLEIQRTEQGDSAMYLCASSPQGAFGSPLHFGNGTRLTVT.